This TCR beta chain was captured in a study of cytomegalovirus exposure and HLA in healthy donors. General study findings and limits: Researchers counted roughly 150 TCR beta chains as cytomegalovirus-associated. The productive fraction for most TCR beta V segments was about 90% or about 30% in an earlier analysis.

The PCR had 60 Vbeta and 13 Jbeta primers. Sequenced by immunoSEQ multiplex PCR; TCRdb stores in-frame clones only, minus some. Its clone listing holds tens of thousands of clones. Germline CDR1 reads SGHRS; CDR2 reads YFSETQ. This CDR3 has 17 amino acids. Trimming removed 3 bases from V and 8 bases from J; junction bases left unmatched: 12. As for this clone: The antigen is not known.

Sequencing used PBMCs. The source of this sequence is a woman aged 25-40 years in good health and CMV-seropositive. The genes are TRBV5-1 and TRBJ2-2; 11 positions agree with TRBD1. CDR3 sequence reads: CASSWKAGTGGLGELFF. DNA for the CDR3: TGCGCCAGCAGCTGGAAGGCCGGGACAGGGGGATTGGGGGAGCTGTTTTTT.